This T cell receptor beta chain was identified in a study of cytomegalovirus exposure and HLA in healthy donors. The overall study: Membership in the Caucasian-associated ancestry cluster was found for about four fifths of fewer than 450 genotyped donors.

This PCR relied on a set of 60 Vbeta primers and 13 Jbeta primers. The data were produced by immunoSEQ multiplex PCR, yet TCRdb's version contains in-frame clones alone and is incomplete. The data show under 85,000 clones, about four fifths seen once. This clone was seen more than once but under ten times. V lost 8 bases and J lost 4; bases outside the gene matches: 12. The CDR3 is 16 residues long. Germline V gene sequence: CDR1 WNHNN, CDR2 SYGVQD (reference sequence). This TCR was sampled from a young woman in good health and CMV-seronegative. V and J are TRBV10-1 and TRBJ2-7, with 12 bases lining up with TRBD2. Sequencing input: PBMCs. The chain's CDR3 is CASDEGLGLAGYEQYF. The CDR3 nucleotides are TGCGCCAGCGACGAGGGGTTGGGACTAGCGGGTTACGAGCAGTACTTC.